Described below is a single T cell receptor beta chain sequence and its context. Method: immunoSEQ multiplex PCR; TCRdb's copy keeps in-frame clones and lacks some. The sample records approximately 120,000 clones, 65% to 90% being singletons. The data were obtained in a study of blood T cell repertoires in COVID-19. The germline V gene encodes CDR1 SGDLS and CDR2 YYNGEE. The CDR3 length is 15 residues. Trimming cost V 4 bases and J 0 bases, with 11 bases left between them. Sequencing was done on a sample of peripheral blood. The chain is built from TRBV9 and TRBJ1-3, with D perhaps TRBD1 (5 bases). The TCR sequence derives from a woman of 80 years or more with acute or convalescent COVID-19. CDR3 sequence reads: CASSFSQGSGNTIYF. DNA of the CDR3: TGTGCCAGCAGCTTCTCTCAGGGCTCTGGAAACACCATATATTTT.